This TCR beta chain was documented in a study of blood T cell repertoires in COVID-19. Study context: Collection of acute and convalescent COVID-19 samples took place in the United States, Italy and Spain. From T cells, B-cell-depleted T cells, or PBMCs came the material, which was cDNA or gDNA.

About this clone itself: Other DNA sequences of this sample code for an identical CDR3.

The assay was immunoSEQ multiplex PCR, and TCRdb's table has in-frame clones only and misses some. The sample contains some 320,000 clones, roughly 90% of which appear only once. Those who participated ranged in age from roughly 18 to 89 years and resided in 20 to 25 US areas. Up to 2 weeks before entering the study, exposed participants had met a COVID-19 case. From germline, CDR1 is SGHTA and CDR2 FQGTGA. Trimming removed 0 bases from V and 5 bases from J; junction bases left unmatched: 3. The CDR3 extends over 14 amino acids. The sequence derives from a woman in her 30s who had been exposed to COVID-19. The sequenced sample consisted of PBMCs or T cells enriched from blood (not recorded which). V is TRBV7-3 and J is TRBJ1-1; TRBD1 aligns across 7 bases. DNA for the CDR3: TGTGCCAGCAGCTTAACAGGGGGCCGAACTGAAGCTTTCTTT. Translating it yields CASSLTGGRTEAFF.